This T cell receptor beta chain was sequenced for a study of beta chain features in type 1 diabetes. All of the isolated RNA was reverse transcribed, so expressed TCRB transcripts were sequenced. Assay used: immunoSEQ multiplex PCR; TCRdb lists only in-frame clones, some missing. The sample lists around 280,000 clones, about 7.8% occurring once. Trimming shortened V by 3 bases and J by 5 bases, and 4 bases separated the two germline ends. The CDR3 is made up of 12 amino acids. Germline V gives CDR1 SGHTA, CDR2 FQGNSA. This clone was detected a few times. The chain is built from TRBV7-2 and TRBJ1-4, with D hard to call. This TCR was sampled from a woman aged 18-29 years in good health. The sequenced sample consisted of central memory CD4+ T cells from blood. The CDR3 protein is CASSFGNEKLFF. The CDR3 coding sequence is TGTGCCAGCAGCTTCGGAAATGAAAAACTGTTTTTT.